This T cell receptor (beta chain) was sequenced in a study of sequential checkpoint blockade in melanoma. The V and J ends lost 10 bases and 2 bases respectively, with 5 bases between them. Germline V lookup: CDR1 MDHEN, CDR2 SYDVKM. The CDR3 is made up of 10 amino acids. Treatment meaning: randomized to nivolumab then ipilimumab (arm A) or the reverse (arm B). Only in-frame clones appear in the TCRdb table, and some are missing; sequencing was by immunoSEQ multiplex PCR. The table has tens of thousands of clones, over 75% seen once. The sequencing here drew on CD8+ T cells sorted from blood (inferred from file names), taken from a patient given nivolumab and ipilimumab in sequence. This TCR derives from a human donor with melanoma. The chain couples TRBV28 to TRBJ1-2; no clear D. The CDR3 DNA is TGTGCCACCCAAAACTATGGCTACACCTTC. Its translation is CATQNYGYTF.